Described below is a single T cell receptor (beta chain) sequence and its context. In the source study's methods: Nucleated cell number was recorded as an estimate derived from reference gene primer amplification. Here immunoSEQ multiplex PCR was the method, and the copy in TCRdb shows in-frame clones only, minus some. V and J calls and clone size follow that table, whereas D and trimming were derived from the DNA. The sample gives some 81,000 clones, about 95% of which show up once; about 4.7% is in the top ten. The entry originates in a study of blood T cell repertoires in COVID-19. Study in general: Acute and convalescent COVID-19 samples came from the United States, Italy and Spain. Sources were T cells, B-cell-depleted T cells, or PBMCs; the material itself was cDNA or gDNA.

The CDR3 extends over 12 amino acids. V lost 0 bases and J lost 8, with 8 bases in between. Germline V gene data show CDR1 as SGHKS and CDR2 as YYEKEE (reference sequence). This chain connects TRBV5-5 to TRBJ1-2; D is undetermined. The origin of this receptor is a human donor with active COVID-19. The donor label of this sample is uncertain. Source material: peripheral blood. CDR3 amino acids: CASSLGERGYTF. The DNA for the CDR3 is TGTGCCAGCAGCTTGGGTGAGAGGGGCTACACCTTC.